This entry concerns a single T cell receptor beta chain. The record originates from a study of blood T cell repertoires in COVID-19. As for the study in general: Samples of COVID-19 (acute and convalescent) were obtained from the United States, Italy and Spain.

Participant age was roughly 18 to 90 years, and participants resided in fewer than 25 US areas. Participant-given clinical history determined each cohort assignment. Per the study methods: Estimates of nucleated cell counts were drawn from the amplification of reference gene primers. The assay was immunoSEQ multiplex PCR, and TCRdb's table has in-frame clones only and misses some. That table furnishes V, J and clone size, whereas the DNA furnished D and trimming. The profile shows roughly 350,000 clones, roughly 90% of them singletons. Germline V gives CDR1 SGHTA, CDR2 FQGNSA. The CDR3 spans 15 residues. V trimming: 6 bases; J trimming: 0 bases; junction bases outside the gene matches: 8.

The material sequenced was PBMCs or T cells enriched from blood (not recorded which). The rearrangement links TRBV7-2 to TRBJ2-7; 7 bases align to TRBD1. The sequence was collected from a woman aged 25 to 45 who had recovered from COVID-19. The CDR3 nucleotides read TGTGCCAGCAGTTTGGGACAGCTCCTCTCCTACGAGCAGTACTTC. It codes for CASSLGQLLSYEQYF.